The entry below describes one T cell receptor beta chain. CDR1 and CDR2 from the germline V gene are MNHEY and SVGAGI. The CDR3 has 14 residues. Trimming removed 4 bases at V and 8 bases at J, with 15 bases between. Assay used: immunoSEQ multiplex PCR; TCRdb lists only in-frame clones, some missing. The repertoire consists of approximately 85,000 clones, with about 94% occurring once and the leading ten covering 2.5%. These data originate in a study of T cell changes during pregnancy in multiple sclerosis. This TCR was recovered from a female donor with multiple sclerosis, enrolled in a pregnancy study. The chain has TRBV6-5 and TRBJ1-5, with no clear D. Sequenced material: peripheral blood, taken in the third trimester of pregnancy. Here the CDR3 DNA reads TGTGCCAGCAGTTCAAGGCGGCTCAAGGAGCCCCAGCATTTT. This translates into CASSSRRLKEPQHF.